This TCR beta chain was found in a study of blood T cell repertoires in COVID-19 (dated by TCRdb to the early 2020s). Background on the whole study: Samples from collaborators originated in the United States, Italy and Spain and spanned both the acute and convalescent phases of COVID-19. The material from the prospective study consisted of cDNA or gDNA derived from T cells, B-cell-depleted T cells, or PBMCs. Deeply sampled blood TCRbeta repertoires from subjects exposed to, actively infected with, or recovered from COVID-19 were included in the dataset. The repertoires were released in a freely available public database intended as a resource for research on the immune response to SARS-CoV-2. The samples were drawn from the first 160 participants of the ongoing ImmuneRACE study and from over 950 subjects provided by 6 global collaborators. Nearly every sample came with metadata listing a de-identified subject ID, COVID-19 status, age in years and sex. HLA class I and class II types, where available, came from metadata supplied by the sample provider rather than from assay-based typing. Summary of the overall study and its limitations: Clinical and demographic metadata were provided uncurated, with the amount varying by source and participant.

The collaborating institutions used their own protocols to collect whole blood in K2EDTA tubes. Collaborator samples were shipped for TCRbeta analysis as frozen whole blood, isolated PBMCs, or DNA extracted from either sample type. To note about this clone: It lacks a known antigen. Qualities for individual bases were not recorded, and no much larger clone is one base off.

Counted from cysteine to phenylalanine, this CDR3 has 12 amino acids. The retained sequence is limited to the CDR3, 36 bases, with the frame set at the first base. Trimming takes 5 bases from V and 3 bases from J, and the germline ends sit 8 bases apart. The germline V gene (reference sequence) sets CDR1 to SEHNR and CDR2 to FQNEAQ. The immunoSEQ Assay, a bias-controlled multiplex PCR, was used to amplify TCRbeta CDR3 regions from genomic DNA. The source study handled its data this way. The number of nucleated cells in each sample was estimated from the amplification of reference gene primers within the assay. To quantify the absolute abundance of each unique TCRbeta CDR3 rearrangement, sequence reads were collapsed and filtered. For each sample, productive Simpson clonality was calculated by taking the square root of Simpson's diversity index across productive rearrangements. The source is immuneACCESS, and TCRdb retained only in-frame sequences with V and J called. Part of the clones is not carried over; for the studies checked, unresolved V genes explain less than half of this, and the remainder is unexplained. The V and J calls and the clone size are those of that table, but D and trimming were determined from the DNA. This sample comprises around 160,000 clones, 80% to 90% of them detected only once. The top ten hold about a tenth of the sample.

The chain is assembled from TRBV7-9 and TRBJ2-7; the D gene cannot be resolved reliably. This receptor was obtained from a human donor in a cohort sampled during active COVID-19. Sequencing used peripheral blood. The CDR3 is CASSVGLYEQYF. The DNA sequence reads TGTGCCAGCAGCGTGGGCCTCTACGAGCAGTACTTC.